This T cell receptor beta chain was obtained from a study of T cells in Graves' hyperthyroidism and ophthalmopathy. CDR3 length: 14 residues. Trimming removed 4 bases from V and 4 bases from J; junction bases left unmatched: 5. Amplified regions were TCR beta CDR3 sequences from RNA transcripts. In the first-round RT-PCR of the TCR CDR3, the HTBI primer set was used. One entry per CDR3 protein, called by TCRdb with MiXCR from the multiplex PCR reads. The repertoire consists of about 720,000 distinct CDR3 sequences, with about 17% occurring once and the leading ten covering roughly 8%. Absent ophthalmopathy progression within 18 months defined stable Graves' hyperthyroidism. Reasons for excluding patients were uncontrolled infection, other autoimmune disease, pregnancy or lactation.

The receptor comes from a man between 18 and 35 years old with Graves' hyperthyroidism. Material for sequencing was blood. The chain combines TRBV12-3 or TRBV12-4 with TRBJ1-2, with 8 positions matching TRBD1. CDR3 in DNA: TGTGCCAGCAGTTCGTTAGGGACAGGCTATGGCTACACCTTC. It is translated as CASSSLGTGYGYTF.